Listed below are T cell receptor beta chains from one sample, sequenced in a study of control samples from healthy donors and cancer patients. Only in-frame clones appear in the TCRdb table, and some are missing; sequencing was by immunoSEQ multiplex PCR. Found here are some 120,000 clones, around 87% of them singletons; the top ten hold over 6.5%. Material for sequencing was blood. All receptors derive from a man between 40 and 49 years old in good health. The CDR3 runs from the conserved cysteine through the conserved F or W. The D gene is left open where the match is weak. The size field is filled for only some rows; it gives once, few, many or a size class.

cdr3_length | clone_size | j_call | v_call | d_call | cdr3_aa | cdr3_nt
11 | . | TRBJ2-3 | TRBV30 | . | CAWSVQSTQYF | TGTGCCTGGAGTGTCCAGAGTACGCAGTATTTT
11 | . | TRBJ2-5 | TRBV6-2/TRBV6-3 | . | CASSSLETQYF | TGTGCCAGCAGTTCTCTCGAGACCCAGTACTTC
14 | few | TRBJ2-1 | TRBV30 | TRBD2 | CACISGAAYNEQFF | TGTGCCTGCATTAGCGGGGCCGCCTACAATGAGCAGTTCTTC
16 | . | TRBJ2-3 | TRBV9 | TRBD1 | CASSEQGAISTDTQYF | TGTGCCAGCAGCGAACAGGGGGCGATTAGCACAGATACGCAGTATTTT
15 | . | TRBJ1-5 | TRBV19 | . | CASSILSYSNQPQHF | TGTGCCAGTAGTATATTATCCTATAGCAATCAGCCCCAGCATTTT
16 | . | TRBJ2-2 | TRBV5-1 | . | CASSLFGQGRTGELFF | TGCGCCAGCAGCTTGTTTGGGCAGGGGAGGACCGGGGAGCTGTTTTTT
15 | . | TRBJ1-5 | TRBV27 | TRBD1 | CASSGRGLNNQPQHF | TGTGCCAGCAGTGGTAGGGGGCTTAACAATCAGCCCCAGCATTTT
16 | . | TRBJ1-2 | TRBV6-1 | . | CASSDASPGTLYGYTF | TGTGCCAGCAGTGATGCGTCCCCCGGGACACTTTATGGCTACACCTTC
13 | . | TRBJ2-1 | TRBV10-2 | . | CASSVSTNNEQFF | TGCGCCAGCAGTGTAAGCACAAACAATGAGCAGTTCTTC
15 | . | TRBJ1-2 | TRBV6-5 | . | CASSYAWMRGHGYTF | TGTGCCAGCAGTTACGCGTGGATGCGGGGGCATGGCTACACCTTC
13 | . | TRBJ1-1 | TRBV29-1 | . | CSVGGGLADKAFF | TGCAGCGTCGGGGGGGGTTTAGCGGACAAGGCTTTCTTT
13 | . | TRBJ1-1 | TRBV5-1 | . | CASSLVPGTEAFF | TGCGCCAGCAGCTTGGTACCAGGGACTGAAGCTTTCTTT
11 | . | TRBJ1-6 | TRBV12-2 | . | CASRLVSVMDF | TGTGCAAGTCGCTTAGTATCTGTTATGGACTTT
12 | . | TRBJ1-2 | TRBV25-1 | . | CASSKGVAGYTF | TGTGCCAGCAGTAAGGGTGTGGCTGGCTACACCTTC
13 | . | TRBJ2-2 | TRBV29-1 | . | CSGGAGCGGELFF | TGCAGCGGGGGGGCGGGGTGCGGCGGGGAGCTGTTTTTT
18 | . | TRBJ1-4 | TRBV7-8 | . | CASSLARQTRALNEKLFF | TGTGCCAGCAGCTTAGCCCGACAAACTCGGGCGCTGAATGAAAAACTGTTTTTT
12 | . | TRBJ2-4 | TRBV12-3/TRBV12-4 | . | CASSFGQGIQYF | TGTGCCAGCAGTTTCGGGCAGGGCATTCAGTACTTC
15 | . | TRBJ2-1 | TRBV7-2 | . | CASSGRWGAFNEQFF | TGTGCCAGCAGCGGCCGCTGGGGGGCCTTCAATGAGCAGTTCTTC
12 | . | TRBJ1-5 | TRBV12-3/TRBV12-4 | . | CASSSSSQPQHF | TGTGCCAGCAGTTCAAGCAGTCAGCCCCAGCATTTT
17 | . | TRBJ2-5 | TRBV6-6 | . | CASSPGTEAWIQETQYF | TGTGCCAGCAGTCCCGGGACTGAGGCTTGGATCCAAGAGACCCAGTACTTC
17 | . | TRBJ2-3 | TRBV5-4 | TRBD1 | CASSLAGQGASTDTQYF | TGTGCCAGCAGCTTGGCTGGACAGGGGGCTAGCACAGATACGCAGTATTTT
15 | . | TRBJ2-3 | TRBV27 | TRBD2 | CASSISGGGTDTQYF | TGTGCCAGCAGTATTAGCGGGGGGGGCACAGATACGCAGTATTTT
13 | . | TRBJ1-5 | TRBV30 | . | CAWSGGISQPQHF | TGTGCCTGGAGTGGGGGGATAAGTCAGCCCCAGCATTTT
16 | . | TRBJ2-7 | TRBV6-2/TRBV6-3 | TRBD1 | CASSGRTGTGVNEQYF | TGTGCCAGCAGTGGAAGGACCGGGACAGGGGTGAACGAGCAGTACTTC
15 | . | TRBJ1-4 | TRBV7-8 | TRBD1 | CASSTETGANEKLFF | TGTGCCAGCAGCACGGAGACAGGGGCTAATGAAAAACTGTTTTTT
15 | . | TRBJ2-7 | TRBV6-2/TRBV6-3 | TRBD2 | CASSYSGTNGYEQYF | TGTGCCAGCAGTTACTCTGGGACTAACGGCTACGAGCAGTACTTC
11 | . | TRBJ1-2 | TRBV20-1 | . | CSAMAGHGYTF | TGCAGTGCTATGGCAGGGCACGGCTACACCTTC